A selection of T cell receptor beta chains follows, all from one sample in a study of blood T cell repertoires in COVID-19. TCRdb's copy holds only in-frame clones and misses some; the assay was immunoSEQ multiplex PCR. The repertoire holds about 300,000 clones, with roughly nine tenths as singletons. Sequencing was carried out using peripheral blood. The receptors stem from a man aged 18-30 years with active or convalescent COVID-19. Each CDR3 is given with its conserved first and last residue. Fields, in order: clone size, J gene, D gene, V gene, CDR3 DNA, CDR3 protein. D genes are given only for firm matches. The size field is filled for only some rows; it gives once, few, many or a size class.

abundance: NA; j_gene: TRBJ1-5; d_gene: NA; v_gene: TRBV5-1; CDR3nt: TGCGCCAGCAGCTTGGCCGGGTTCAATCAGCCCCAGCATTTT; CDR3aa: CASSLAGFNQPQHF
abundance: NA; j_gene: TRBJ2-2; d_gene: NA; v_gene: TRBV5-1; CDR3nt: TGCGCCAGCAGCTTGGTTCCAGGGGCGAACACCGGGGAGCTGTTTTTT; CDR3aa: CASSLVPGANTGELFF
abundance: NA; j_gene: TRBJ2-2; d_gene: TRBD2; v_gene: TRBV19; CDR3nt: TGTGCCAGTAGACCGCCTTATCGGGAGGGCCTTGCCGGGGAGCTGTTTTTT; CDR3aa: CASRPPYREGLAGELFF
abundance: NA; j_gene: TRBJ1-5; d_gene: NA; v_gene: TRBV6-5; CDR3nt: TGTGCCAGCACCGAGGCTGGGGCCAGCAATCAGCCCCAGCATTTT; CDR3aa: CASTEAGASNQPQHF
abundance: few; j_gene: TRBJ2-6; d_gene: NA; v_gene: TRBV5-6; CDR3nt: TGTGCCAGCAGCTCAGGGCCTGGGGCCAACGTCCTGACTTTC; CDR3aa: CASSSGPGANVLTF
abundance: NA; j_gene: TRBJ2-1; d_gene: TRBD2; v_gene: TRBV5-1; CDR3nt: TGCGTCACTGTGACTAGCGAAGACAATGAGCAGTTCTTC; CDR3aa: CVTVTSEDNEQFF
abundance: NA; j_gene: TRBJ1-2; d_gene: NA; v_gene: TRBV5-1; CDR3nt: TGCGCCAGCAGCTTGGAGTCGCGGCTTAGTTTC; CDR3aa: CASSLESRLSF
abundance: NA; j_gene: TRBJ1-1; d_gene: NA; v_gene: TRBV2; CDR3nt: TGTGCCAGCAGTGTGAAGGGGCTGAGCACTGAAGCTTTCTTT; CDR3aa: CASSVKGLSTEAFF
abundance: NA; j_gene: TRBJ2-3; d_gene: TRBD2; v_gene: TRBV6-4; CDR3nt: TGTGCCAGCAGTCAGGCGGCGGGAGGTGAGGGAGATACGCAGTATTTT; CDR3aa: CASSQAAGGEGDTQYF
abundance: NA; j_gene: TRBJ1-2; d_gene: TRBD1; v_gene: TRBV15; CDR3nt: TGTGCCACCAGCAGACGAGATGGCAGGGGGCCTTGGGGCTACACCTTC; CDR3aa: CATSRRDGRGPWGYTF
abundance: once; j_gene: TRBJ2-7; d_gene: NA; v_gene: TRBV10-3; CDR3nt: TGTGCCATCAGTGAGTCGCAGGGAAGGTACGAGCAGTACTTC; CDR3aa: CAISESQGRYEQYF
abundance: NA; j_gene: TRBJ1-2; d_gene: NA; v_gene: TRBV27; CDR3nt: TGTGCCAGCAGTCCCATCCCCCCCGGAGCGGGCTACACCTTC; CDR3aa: CASSPIPPGAGYTF
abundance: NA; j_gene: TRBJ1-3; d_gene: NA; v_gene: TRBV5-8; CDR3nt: TGTGCCAGCAGCTTGGGAGAAATTGGAAACACCATATATTTT; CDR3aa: CASSLGEIGNTIYF
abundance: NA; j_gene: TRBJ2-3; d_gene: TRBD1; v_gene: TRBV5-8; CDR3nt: TGTGCCAGCAGCTTGCGCGGTACAGGGGGCAGATCAGATACGCAGTATTTT; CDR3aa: CASSLRGTGGRSDTQYF
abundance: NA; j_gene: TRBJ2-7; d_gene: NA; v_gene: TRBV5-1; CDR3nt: TGCGCCAGCAGCTTCGGGGATTACTACGAGCAGTACTTC; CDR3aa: CASSFGDYYEQYF
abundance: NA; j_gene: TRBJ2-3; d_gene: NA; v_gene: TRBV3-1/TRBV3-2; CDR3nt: TGTGCCAGCAGCGCGGTTGAGGATAGCACAGATACGCAGTATTTT; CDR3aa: CASSAVEDSTDTQYF
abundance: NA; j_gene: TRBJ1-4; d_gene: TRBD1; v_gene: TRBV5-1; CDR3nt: TGCGCCAGCACCGCCGGGACAGGGGGCGGACAGGGTGAAAAACTGTTTTTT; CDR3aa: CASTAGTGGGQGEKLFF
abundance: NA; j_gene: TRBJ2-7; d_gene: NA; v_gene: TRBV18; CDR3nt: TGTGCCAGCTCACAAGGGCGGGGGCTTCGTGGCGAGCAGTACTTC; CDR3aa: CASSQGRGLRGEQYF
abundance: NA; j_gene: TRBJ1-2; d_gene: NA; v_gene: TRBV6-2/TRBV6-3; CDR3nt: TGTGCCAGCAGTTTCGGACATGACGGCTACACCTTC; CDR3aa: CASSFGHDGYTF
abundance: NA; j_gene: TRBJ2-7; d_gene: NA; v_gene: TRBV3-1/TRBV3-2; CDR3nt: TGTGCCAGCAGCCAAGGGCCGTGGCGGAACCTCTCCTACGAGCAGTACTTC; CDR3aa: CASSQGPWRNLSYEQYF
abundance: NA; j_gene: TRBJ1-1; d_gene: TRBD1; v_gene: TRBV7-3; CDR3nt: TGTGCCAGCAGCCTTCGGGCAGGGGGTGACACTGAAGCTTTCTTT; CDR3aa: CASSLRAGGDTEAFF
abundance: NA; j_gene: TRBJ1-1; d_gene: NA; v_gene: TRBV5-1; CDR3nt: TGCGCCAGCAGCTTTACAGAAGACACTGAAGCTTTCTTT; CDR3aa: CASSFTEDTEAFF
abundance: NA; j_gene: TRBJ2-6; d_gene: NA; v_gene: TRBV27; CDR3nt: TGTGCCAGCAGTTTAGGGGCGCAGTACTCCAACGTCCTGACTTTC; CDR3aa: CASSLGAQYSNVLTF
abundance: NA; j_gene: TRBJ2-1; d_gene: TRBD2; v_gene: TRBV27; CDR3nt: TGTGCCAGCAGTTGGGTCGGCGGGGGGGCCGATTATGAGCAGTTCTTC; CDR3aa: CASSWVGGGADYEQFF
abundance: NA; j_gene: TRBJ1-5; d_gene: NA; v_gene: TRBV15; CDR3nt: TGTGCCACCAGCAGAGATCGCCGAGGTCAGCCCCAGCATTTT; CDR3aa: CATSRDRRGQPQHF